The 17 T cell receptor beta chains presented below share a single source sample, sequenced in a study of cytomegalovirus exposure and HLA in healthy donors. The PCR had 60 Vbeta and 13 Jbeta primers. TCRdb's copy holds only in-frame clones and misses some; the assay was immunoSEQ multiplex PCR. The data contain some 110,000 clones, about four fifths of them singletons. The sequencing input was PBMCs. All receptors come from a middle-aged man in good health and CMV-seronegative.

V is TRBV2 and J is TRBJ2-3; D call uncertain. V shed 3 bases and J shed 0 bases, with 7 bases lying between them. The CDR3 has 14 residues. Germline V gene sequence: CDR1 SNHLY, CDR2 FYNNEI. The CDR3 spells CASSEFRSTDTQYF. The CDR3 DNA reads TGTGCCAGCAGTGAGTTCAGGAGCACAGATACGCAGTATTTT.

The J gene is TRBJ1-4, the V gene TRBV4-2; D is perhaps TRBD1 (5 bases). Trimming pared 0 bases from V and 6 bases from J, leaving 17 bases between. Per germline, CDR1 LGHNA and CDR2 YNFKEQ. CDR3 length: 17 residues. CDR3 nucleotides: TGTGCCAGCAGCCAAGAGGGGGGGAGCCCTAGGGATGAAAAACTGTTTTTT. Translating it yields CASSQEGGSPRDEKLFF.

The genes are TRBV4-3 and TRBJ2-7, with unresolved D. Germline values: CDR1 LGHNA, CDR2 YSLEER. V dropped 4 bases and J dropped 7 bases, with 14 bases sitting between them. The CDR3 totals 13 residues. The CDR3 nucleotides read TGCGCCAGCAGCCCCTATAGAGGCTTGGAGCAGTACTTC. This gives the protein CASSPYRGLEQYF.

This clone occurred a few times. The CDR3 nucleotides are TGTGCCAGTAATACAAACAGTGCAACTAATGAAAAACTGTTTTTT. It specifies CASNTNSATNEKLFF. The chain combines TRBV19 with TRBJ1-4; no reliable D call. Germline V gene sequence: CDR1 LNHDA, CDR2 SQIVND (reference sequence). This CDR3 has 15 amino acids. V lost 7 bases and J 0 bases, leaving 12 bases between the germline ends.

This clone was seen only a few times. This chain uses TRBV18 with TRBJ1-1, with D possibly TRBD1 on 5 matching bases. V was pared by 5 bases and J by 1 base, with 8 bases between. In germline, CDR1 is KGHSH, CDR2 LQKENI. The CDR3 has 13 amino acids. The CDR3 nucleotides read TGTGCCAGCTCAAACGACAGGAACACTGAAGCTTTCTTT. It specifies CASSNDRNTEAFF.

The chain couples TRBV7-2 to TRBJ2-2; D is possibly TRBD1 (6 bases). The germline V and J ends were trimmed by 10 bases and 2 bases, with 11 bases remaining between them. CDR1 is SGHTA and CDR2 is FQGNSA in the germline V gene. The CDR3 totals 13 residues. As DNA, the CDR3 is TGTGCCACCGGACAGTCAAACACCGGGGAGCTGTTTTTT. Translating gives CATGQSNTGELFF. The full variable domain, its missing parts supplied by reference TRBV7-2 and TRBJ2-2, is GAGVSQSPSNKVTEKGKDVELRCDPISGHTALYWYRQSLGQGLEFLIYFQGNSAPDKSGLPSDRFSAERTGGSVSTLTIQRTQQEDSAVYLCATGQSNTGELFFGEGSRLTVL.

The chain recombines TRBV5-4 with TRBJ2-2; tentatively, D is TRBD1 (5 bases). This CDR3 contains 14 residues. V lost 5 bases, J lost 6 bases, and 14 bases lay in between. Germline V gene data show CDR1 as SGHNT and CDR2 as YYREEE (reference sequence). CDR3 residues: CASRGDGIAGELFF. The CDR3 DNA sequence: TGTGCCAGCAGAGGGGATGGTATTGCCGGGGAGCTGTTTTTT.

In this sample, this clone turned up a few times. The J gene is TRBJ1-5, the V gene TRBV15; D possibly corresponds to TRBD1 (6 bases). The germline V and J ends were trimmed by 2 bases and 1 base, with 15 bases remaining between them. The germline CDR1 and CDR2 sequences are LNHNV and YYDKDF (reference sequence). CDR3 length equals 17 residues. CDR3 DNA: TGTGCCACCAGCAGACCAAGACAGGCTTCGAGCAATCAGCCCCAGCATTTT. Translated, it gives CATSRPRQASSNQPQHF.

This clone appeared once. In DNA, the CDR3 is TGTGCCAGCAGTGGGCCTCGCTACGAGCAGTACGTC. Protein: CASSGPRYEQYV. This chain connects TRBV28 to TRBJ2-7; D gene unclear. The CDR3 spans 12 residues. CDR1 is MDHEN, CDR2 SYDVKM, per germline. The V end was cut by 5 bases, the J end by 3 bases, with 8 bases between.

V is TRBV5-1 and J is TRBJ2-3; D uncertain. Germline V gene sequence: CDR1 SGHRS, CDR2 YFSETQ. CDR3 length equals 14 residues. V lost 0 bases and J 2 bases, leaving 7 bases between the germline ends. The CDR3 sequence is CASSLDRNTDTQYF. The CDR3 coding sequence is TGCGCCAGCAGCTTGGACAGAAACACAGATACGCAGTATTTT.

The chain has TRBV11-2 and TRBJ2-5; 10 bases align to TRBD1. The CDR3 is 16 residues long. In germline, CDR1 is SGHAT, CDR2 FQNNGV. Unmatched junction bases numbered 12, after V lost 4 bases and J lost 7 bases. CDR3 protein: CASSSIRDRGRVTQYF. CDR3 sequence (DNA): TGTGCCAGCAGCTCAATTAGGGACAGGGGACGTGTGACCCAGTACTTC. The entire variable domain, with the rest obtained from reference TRBV11-2 and TRBJ2-5, is as follows: EAGVAQSPRYKIIEKRQSVAFWCNPISGHATLYWYQQILGQGPKLLIQFQNNGVVDDSQLPKDRFSAERLKGVDSTLKIQPAKLEDSAVYLCASSSIRDRGRVTQYFGPGTRLLVL.

This rearrangement joins TRBV6-5 to TRBJ2-1, with TRBD1 matching over 7 bases. CDR1 is MNHEY and CDR2 is SVGAGI in the germline V gene. This CDR3 comprises 14 residues. V shed 5 bases, J shed 6 bases, and the junction held 7 bases outside the gene matches. CDR3 protein: CASSLWTGRNEQFF. The CDR3 DNA follows: TGTGCCAGCAGTCTATGGACAGGACGCAATGAGCAGTTCTTC.

This clone was counted at least ten times. The CDR3 protein is CASSPLAGFAGELFF. The CDR3 region has the DNA TGTGCCAGCAGCCCCCTAGCGGGGTTCGCCGGGGAGCTGTTTTTT. This chain connects TRBV25-1 to TRBJ2-2; 9 bases match TRBD2. This CDR3 is built from 15 residues. The J segment lost 6 bases and the V segment lost 6 bases, leaving 8 bases of the junction unmatched. Germline V CDR1 and CDR2: MGHDK, SYGVNS.

The chain is built from TRBV5-1 and TRBJ2-1; 11 bases fit TRBD2. Germline V gene sequence: CDR1 SGHRS, CDR2 YFSETQ. V lost 4 bases and J lost 5; bases outside the gene matches: 5. The CDR3 spans 15 residues. The CDR3 coding sequence is TGCGCCAGCAGCCTACTAGCGGGGGATAACAATGAGCAGTTCTTC. The encoded protein is CASSLLAGDNNEQFF. Full variable domain (missing parts from reference TRBV5-1 and TRBJ2-1): KAGVTQTPRYLIKTRGQQVTLSCSPISGHRSVSWYQQTPGQGLQFLFEYFSETQRNKGNFPGRFSGRQFSNSRSEMNVSTLELGDSALYLCASSLLAGDNNEQFFGPGTRLTVL.

The gene calls are TRBV5-5 and TRBJ1-6; 7 nucleotides match TRBD1. CDR1 and CDR2 (germline): SGHKS, YYEKEE (reference sequence). The CDR3 is 16 residues long. The V segment lost 0 bases and the J segment 5 bases; nucleotides outside the gene matches: 5. The CDR3 sequence: CASSLETGYNNSPLHF. The CDR3 DNA follows: TGTGCCAGCAGCTTGGAGACAGGGTATAATAATTCACCCCTCCACTTT.

In its sample, this clone was seen a few times. This chain connects TRBV21-1 to TRBJ2-2; TRBD2 reflects the table's D call only, with no check against the DNA. TRBV21-1 is described as a pseudogene. This CDR3 is 13 amino acids long. The DNA of the CDR3 is TGTGCCAGCATCGAGGATAGTGCCGGGGAGCTGTTTTTT. Its translation is CASIEDSAGELFF.

With respect to this clone: Other DNA sequences from this sample encode an identical CDR3 as well. The CDR3 region is CASGTGDGYTF. CDR3 nucleotide sequence: TGTGCCAGCGGGACAGGGGATGGCTACACCTTC. The chain recombines TRBV25-1 with TRBJ1-2; 10 bases match TRBD1. Germline loops: CDR1 MGHDK, CDR2 SYGVNS. The CDR3 has 11 amino acids. V gave up 8 bases and J gave up 6 bases; unmatched junction bases: 0.